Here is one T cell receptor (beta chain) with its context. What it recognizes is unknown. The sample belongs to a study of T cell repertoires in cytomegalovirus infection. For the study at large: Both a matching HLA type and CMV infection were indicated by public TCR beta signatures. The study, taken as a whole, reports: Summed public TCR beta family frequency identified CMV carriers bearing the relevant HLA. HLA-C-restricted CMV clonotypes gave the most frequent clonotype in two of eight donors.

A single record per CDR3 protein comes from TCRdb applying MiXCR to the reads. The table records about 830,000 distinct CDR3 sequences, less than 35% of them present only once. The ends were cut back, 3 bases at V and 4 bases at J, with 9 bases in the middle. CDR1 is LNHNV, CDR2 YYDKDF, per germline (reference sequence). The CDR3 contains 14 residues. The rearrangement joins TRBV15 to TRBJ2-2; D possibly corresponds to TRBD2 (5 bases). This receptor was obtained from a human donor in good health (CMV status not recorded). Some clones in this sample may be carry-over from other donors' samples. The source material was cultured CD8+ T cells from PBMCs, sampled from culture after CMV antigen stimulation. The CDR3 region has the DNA TGTGCCACCAGCAGTGGAGGCCTCACCGGGGAGCTGTTTTTT. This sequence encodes CATSSGGLTGELFF.